The T cell receptor beta chain described here comes from a study of low-dose radiotherapy and immunotherapy resistance in tumors. Study background: Members of Cohort 2 were treated with 1 Gy per fraction every two weeks; their total was 13 Gy over 26 weeks.

The time point: before trial treatment. Patients with advanced, tumor-infiltrating lymphocyte-negative solid tumors were eligible. This clonotype was detected many times. First-strand cDNA used TRAV- and TRBV-specific primers, covering alpha and beta chains. Both a constant-region primer and a V-primer adapter served to amplify TCRs across 20 PCR cycles. TCRdb independently ran MiXCR on the reads; one entry per CDR3 protein. The repertoire holds approximately 84,000 distinct CDR3 sequences, with 15% to 20% as singletons. The receptor's source is a male donor with prostate cancer. Material: PBMCs, obtained before treatment.

CDR3 bases: TGCAGTGCTAGACTAGCGGGGGTTAGCACAGATACGCAGTATTTT. Protein product: CSARLAGVSTDTQYF. The chain links TRBV20-1 to TRBJ2-3, with TRBD2 matching 10 bases. Germline CDR1 is DFQATT and CDR2 is SNEGSKA (reference sequence). The CDR3 contains 15 residues. V dropped 2 bases and J dropped 0; count of bases not matched to a gene: 2.